Following are 3 T cell receptor beta chains from one sample sequenced in a study of shared clonotypes between healthy human individuals. The naive CD8 subset, CD45RO-negative cells positively selected for CCR7, excluded terminally differentiated effector memory CD45RA+ cells. Assay used: immunoSEQ multiplex PCR; TCRdb lists only in-frame clones, some missing. The sample carries roughly 2.1 million clones, about 93% recorded once. Sequencing input: naive CD8+ T cells from PBMCs. These receptors came from a man younger than 35 in good health. Some clones in this sample may be carry-over from other donors' samples.

To note about this clone: This CDR3 is also generated by other DNA sequences in the sample. The CDR3 DNA reads TGTGCCAGCAGCCCACGCACGGAAGAGACCCAGTACTTC. This translates into CASSPRTEETQYF. This chain uses TRBV11-3 with TRBJ2-5; no clear D gene. CDR1 SGHNT and CDR2 YENEEA come from the germline V gene. The V gene lost 5 bases and the J gene lost 3 bases, with 10 bases spanning the gap. CDR3 length equals 13 residues. The full variable domain, completed using reference TRBV11-3 and TRBJ2-5, is EAGVVQSPRYKIIEKKQPVAFWCNPISGHNTLYWYLQNLGQGPELLIRYENEEAVDDSQLPKDRFSAERLKGVDSTLKIQPAELGDSAVYLCASSPRTEETQYFGPGTRLLVL.

V gene TRBV30 combines with J gene TRBJ2-1; the D gene is possibly TRBD2 (6 bases). CDR3 size: 15 residues. In germline, CDR1 is GTSNPN, CDR2 SVGIG (reference sequence). Trimming removed 1 base from V and 7 bases from J, with 17 bases in between. The CDR3 protein is CAWSGYSGWGNEQFF. The CDR3 DNA is TGTGCCTGGAGTGGTTACAGCGGGTGGGGGAATGAGCAGTTCTTC. Full variable domain (rest looked up from reference TRBV30 and TRBJ2-1): SQTIHQWPATLVQPVGSPLSLECTVEGTSNPNLYWYRQAAGRGLQLLFYSVGIGQISSEVPQNLSASRPQDRQFILSSKKLLLSDSGFYLCAWSGYSGWGNEQFFGPGTRLTVL.

The V gene is TRBV10-1, the J gene TRBJ1-2; no reliable D call. The V end lost 6 bases, the J end lost 8 bases, and 7 bases lay between the germline ends. This CDR3 is built from 10 residues. Germline CDR1 WNHNN, CDR2 SYGVQD (reference sequence). The CDR3 sequence: CASRRRGYTF. The CDR3, as DNA: TGCGCCAGCAGACGGAGGGGCTACACCTTC.